This T cell receptor (beta chain) was captured in a study of blood T cell repertoires in COVID-19. Using immunoSEQ multiplex PCR, the repertoire was profiled, and TCRdb retains in-frame clones only, with some absent. The data contain around 100,000 clones, around nine tenths of them singletons. Trimming left V 5 bases short and J 7 bases short, with 14 bases between. In germline, CDR1 is MNHEY, CDR2 SVGAGI. This CDR3 region has 13 residues. The sample taken for sequencing was peripheral blood. V usage is TRBV6-5 and J usage is TRBJ1-1; D might be TRBD1 (5 bases). This TCR was recovered from a man aged 50 or older with acute or convalescent COVID-19. The CDR3 protein is CASSRQIRNEAFF. The DNA for the CDR3 is TGTGCCAGCAGTCGACAGATCAGGAATGAAGCTTTCTTT.